This record covers a single T cell receptor (beta chain). The sample comes from a study of cytotoxic CD8 clonotypes in ibrutinib-treated CLL. In the study overall: After median roughly 68 months, roughly 14 stayed in remission, approximately 12 progressed; responses roughly 25 partial, 2 complete.

With V trimmed by 6 bases and J by 5 bases, 7 bases remained unmatched. The germline gives CDR1 PRHDT, CDR2 FYEKMQ (reference sequence). The CDR3 totals 14 residues. TCRdb keeps only in-frame clones here, not all; method: immunoSEQ multiplex PCR. The sample carries a few hundred thousand clones, about 77% recorded once. This sequence originates from a human donor with chronic lymphocytic leukemia. This specimen was PBMCs, taken before ibrutinib treatment. The chain joins TRBV13 to TRBJ2-1; 7 bases are shared with TRBD2. This CDR3 reads CASSSLGLDNEQFF. The CDR3 nucleotides read TGTGCCAGCAGTTCCCTCGGACTAGACAATGAGCAGTTCTTC.